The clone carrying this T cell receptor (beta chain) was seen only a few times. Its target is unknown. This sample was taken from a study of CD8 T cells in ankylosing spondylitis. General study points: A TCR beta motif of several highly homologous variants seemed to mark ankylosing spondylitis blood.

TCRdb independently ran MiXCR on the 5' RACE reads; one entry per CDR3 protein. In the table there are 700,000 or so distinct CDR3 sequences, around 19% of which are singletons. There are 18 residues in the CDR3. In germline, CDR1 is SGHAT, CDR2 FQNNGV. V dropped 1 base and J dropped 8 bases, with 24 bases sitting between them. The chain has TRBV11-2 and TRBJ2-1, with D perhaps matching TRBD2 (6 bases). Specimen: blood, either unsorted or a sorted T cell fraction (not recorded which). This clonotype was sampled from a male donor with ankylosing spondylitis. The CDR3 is CASSLGTRSLGGFDEQFF. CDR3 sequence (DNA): TGTGCCAGCAGCTTAGGTACCCGCAGTCTTGGGGGGTTCGATGAGCAGTTCTTC.